The present T cell receptor (beta chain) was sequenced within a study of cytomegalovirus exposure and HLA in healthy donors. V lost 8 bases to trimming and J lost 6 bases; unmatched junction nucleotides: 14. In germline, CDR1 is SEHNR, CDR2 FQNEAQ (reference sequence). This CDR3 spans 16 amino acids. Study observations and caveats: It was likely that a cluster of highly shared sequence variants was a sequencing artifact.

PCR used 60 Vbeta primers and 13 Jbeta primers. Sequencing was performed with immunoSEQ multiplex PCR; in TCRdb, only in-frame clones are kept and a portion is missing. Its listing shows some 120,000 clones. A note on this clone: Antigen: not known.

Sequencing was performed on PBMCs. The rearrangement joins TRBV7-9 to TRBJ2-2, with 8 positions matching TRBD1. The TCR sequence derives from a man aged 18-30 years in good health and CMV-seronegative. The CDR3 is CASSIQGAQGAGELFF. CDR3 sequence (DNA): TGTGCCAGCTCCATCCAGGGGGCGCAGGGGGCCGGGGAGCTGTTTTTT. The whole variable domain, filled in from reference TRBV7-9 and TRBJ2-2, reads DTGVSQNPRHKITKRGQNVTFRCDPISEHNRLYWYRQTLGQGPEFLTYFQNEAQLEKSRLLSDRFSAERPKGSFSTLEIQRTEQGDSAMYLCASSIQGAQGAGELFFGEGSRLTVL.